The 8 T cell receptor beta chains below all came from one sample that was sequenced in a study of T cell responses to AZD1222 COVID-19 vaccine. Using immunoSEQ multiplex PCR, the repertoire was profiled, and TCRdb retains in-frame clones only, with some absent. The sample holds fewer than 150,000 clones, over 75% seen once. Source: peripheral blood, taken on day 0 of AZD1222 vaccination. These receptors were collected from an adult in good health.

This rearrangement joins TRBV5-8 to TRBJ1-6; D may be TRBD1 (6 bases). CDR1 is SGHTS, CDR2 YDEGEE, per germline. Trimming stripped 2 bases from V and 4 bases from J, with 13 bases between. CDR3 length: 16 residues. Written as DNA, the CDR3 is TGTGCCAGCAGCTTTGCCGGGACACCGTATAATTCACCCCTCCACTTT. It yields the protein CASSFAGTPYNSPLHF.

The V gene is TRBV15, the J gene TRBJ1-6, with D maybe TRBD1 (5 bases). CDR3 length equals 15 residues. Germline CDR1 reads LNHNV; CDR2 reads YYDKDF (reference sequence). V was pared by 3 bases and J by 7 bases, with 13 bases between. The CDR3 nucleotides read TGTGCCACCAGCAGGACGGGACGGTTCAATTCACCCCTCCACTTT. Translation gives CATSRTGRFNSPLHF.

V usage is TRBV29-1 and J usage is TRBJ1-2; possible D gene TRBD1, 6 bases. V was pared by 0 bases and J by 6 bases, with 14 bases between. There are 14 residues in the CDR3. The germline V gene has CDR1 SQVTM and CDR2 ANQGSEA. In nucleotides, the CDR3 is TGCAGCGTTGAAGATCGGGTCCAGGGGAATGGCTACACCTTC. The encoded protein is CSVEDRVQGNGYTF.

The chain employs TRBV29-1 and TRBJ2-3; D remains ambiguous. Germline CDR1 is SQVTM and CDR2 is ANQGSEA. The CDR3 has 15 residues. Between the trimmed V and J ends, which lost 0 bases and 2 bases, there was a span of 12 bases. CDR3 sequence: CSVEDLLRNTDTQYF. The CDR3 DNA is TGCAGCGTTGAAGATCTTCTGCGAAACACAGATACGCAGTATTTT.

The rearrangement links TRBV7-3 to TRBJ2-5; D possibly corresponds to TRBD1 (6 bases). The germline gives CDR1 SGHTA, CDR2 FQGTGA. There are 15 residues in the CDR3. Trimming removed 5 bases from V and 3 bases from J, with 16 bases in between. The CDR3 sequence: CASSGPGQGEETQYF. DNA of the CDR3: TGTGCCAGCAGCGGACCGGGACAAGGAGAAGAGACCCAGTACTTC.

The chain is built from TRBV7-2 and TRBJ2-7, with 8 nucleotides matching TRBD2. Trimming cost V 5 bases and J 2 bases; bases outside gene matches: 5. CDR1 SGHTA and CDR2 FQGNSA come from the germline V gene. The CDR3 has 14 amino acids. This CDR3 reads CASSGRLAPYEQYF. DNA for the CDR3: TGTGCCAGCAGCGGGCGACTAGCGCCCTACGAGCAGTACTTC.

The table lists this clone with a count of one. The CDR3 spells CASGRRREANEQYF. The CDR3 DNA follows: TGTGCCAGCGGCCGTCGGCGGGAGGCGAACGAGCAGTACTTC. V and J are TRBV7-2 and TRBJ2-7; 8 nucleotides align to TRBD2. The CDR3 contains 14 residues. Per the germline V gene, CDR1 is SGHTA and CDR2 is FQGNSA. V shed 8 bases and J 5 bases; nucleotides not matched to a gene: 11.

The rearrangement joins TRBV4-2 to TRBJ1-2, with D maybe TRBD1 (5 bases). V was trimmed by 1 base and J by 1 base, leaving 10 bases between them. Germline V CDR1 and CDR2: LGHNA, YNFKEQ. This CDR3 contains 15 residues. CDR3 DNA sequence: TGTGCCAGCAGCCAAGTGACAGACTATAACTATGGCTACACCTTC. This sequence encodes CASSQVTDYNYGYTF.